Sequencing of this TCR beta chain was carried out in a study of regulatory T cells in long-lasting Graves disease. Study-wide background: Prior antithyroid drug treatment in newly diagnosed Graves' patients lasted under 3 months.

Researchers made TCR beta libraries by using iRepertoire HTBI primers and running Arm-PCR on CDR3 regions. TCRdb called the multiplex PCR reads again in MiXCR, with one record for every CDR3 protein. This repertoire shows approximately 490,000 distinct CDR3 sequences, 15% to 20% found once; its top ten account for 12%. Time point in this sample: newly diagnosed GD, antithyroid drugs for less than 3 months. After RNA was extracted from PBMCs, the TCR library was made from it. Graves' disease diagnosis relied on American Thyroid Association guidelines. This clonotype was counted many times. An end of the junction does not agree with germline; a read error may underlie this. The same specimen was also included in a second study, on T cells in Graves' hyperthyroidism and ophthalmopathy. As reported in that work: Most thyroid-expanded clonotypes above 0.001 were also found in blood.

The TCR sequence derives from a man aged 35-49 years with Graves disease. This material consisted of peripheral blood mononuclear cells (PBMCs), taken at new diagnosis, from a patient treated with antithyroid drugs.

CDR3 sequence (DNA): TGTGCCAGCAGCTTAGGGGCCCAAGAGACCCAGTACTTC. Residues: CASSLGAQETQYF. The gene calls are TRBV5-1 and TRBJ2-5; tentative D call: TRBD1 (5 bases). Germline CDR1 and CDR2: SGHRS and YFSETQ. This CDR3 is 13 amino acids long.